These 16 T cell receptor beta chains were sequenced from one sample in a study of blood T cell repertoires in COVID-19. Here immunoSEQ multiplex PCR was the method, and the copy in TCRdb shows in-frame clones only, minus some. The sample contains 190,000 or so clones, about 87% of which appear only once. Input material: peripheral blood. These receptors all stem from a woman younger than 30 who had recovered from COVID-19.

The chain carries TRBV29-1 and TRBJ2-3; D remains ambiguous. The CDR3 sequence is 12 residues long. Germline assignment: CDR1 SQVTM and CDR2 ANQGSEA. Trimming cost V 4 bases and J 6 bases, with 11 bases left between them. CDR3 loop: CSVAPGGDTQYF. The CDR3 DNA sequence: TGCAGCGTTGCCCCTGGCGGTGATACGCAGTATTTT.

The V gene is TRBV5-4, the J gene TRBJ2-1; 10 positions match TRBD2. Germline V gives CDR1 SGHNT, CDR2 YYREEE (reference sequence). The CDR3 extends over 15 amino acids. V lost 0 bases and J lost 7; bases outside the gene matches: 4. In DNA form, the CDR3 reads TGTGCCAGCAGCTTGGGCCTAGCGGGAGATAATGAGCAGTTCTTC. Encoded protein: CASSLGLAGDNEQFF.

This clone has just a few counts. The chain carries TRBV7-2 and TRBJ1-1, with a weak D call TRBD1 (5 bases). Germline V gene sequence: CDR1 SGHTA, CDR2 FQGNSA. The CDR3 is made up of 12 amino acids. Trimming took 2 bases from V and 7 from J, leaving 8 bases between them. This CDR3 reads CASSLSGIEAFF. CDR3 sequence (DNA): TGTGCCAGCAGCTTATCAGGGATTGAAGCTTTCTTT.

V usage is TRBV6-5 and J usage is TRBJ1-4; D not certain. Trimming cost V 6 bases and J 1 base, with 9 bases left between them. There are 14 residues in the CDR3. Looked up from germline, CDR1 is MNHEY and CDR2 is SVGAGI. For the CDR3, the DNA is TGTGCCAGCAGCCCGACACTAACTAATGAAAAACTGTTTTTT. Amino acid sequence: CASSPTLTNEKLFF.

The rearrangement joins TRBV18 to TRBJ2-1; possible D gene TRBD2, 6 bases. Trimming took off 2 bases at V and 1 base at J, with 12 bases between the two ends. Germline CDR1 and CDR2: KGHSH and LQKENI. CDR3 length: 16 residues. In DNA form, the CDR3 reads TGTGCCAGCTCACCAACCGGGACTCCTTCCTACAATGAGCAGTTCTTC. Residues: CASSPTGTPSYNEQFF. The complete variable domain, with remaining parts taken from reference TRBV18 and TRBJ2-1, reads NAGVMQNPRHLVRRRGQEARLRCSPMKGHSHVYWYRQLPEEGLKFMVYLQKENIIDESGMPKERFSAEFPKEGPSILRIQQVVRGDSAAYFCASSPTGTPSYNEQFFGPGTRLTVL.

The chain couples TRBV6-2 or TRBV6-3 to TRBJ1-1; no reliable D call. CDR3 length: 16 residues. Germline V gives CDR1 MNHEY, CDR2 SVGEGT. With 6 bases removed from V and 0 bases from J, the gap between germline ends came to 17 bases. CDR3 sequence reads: CASSRSPVEMNTEAFF. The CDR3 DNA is TGTGCCAGCAGCCGATCCCCCGTGGAGATGAACACTGAAGCTTTCTTT.

The DNA for the CDR3 is TGTGCCAGCAGCTTAGCTCGGGGGGTGGGCGAAAAACTGTTTTTT. It translates to CASSLARGVGEKLFF. V and J are TRBV7-2 and TRBJ1-4; D is perhaps TRBD1 (5 bases). Germline V gene data show CDR1 as SGHTA and CDR2 as FQGNSA. The CDR3 has 15 amino acids. V lost 0 bases and J 8 bases, leaving 13 bases between the germline ends. The variable domain in full, with the rest retrieved from reference TRBV7-2 and TRBJ1-4, is GAGVSQSPSNKVTEKGKDVELRCDPISGHTALYWYRQSLGQGLEFLIYFQGNSAPDKSGLPSDRFSAERTGGSVSTLTIQRTQQEDSAVYLCASSLARGVGEKLFFGSGTQLSVL.

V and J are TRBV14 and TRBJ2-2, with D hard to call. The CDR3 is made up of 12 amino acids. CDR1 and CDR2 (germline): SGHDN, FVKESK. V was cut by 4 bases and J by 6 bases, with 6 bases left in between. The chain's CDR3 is CASSPYPGELFF. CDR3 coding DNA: TGTGCCAGCAGCCCTTATCCCGGGGAGCTGTTTTTT.

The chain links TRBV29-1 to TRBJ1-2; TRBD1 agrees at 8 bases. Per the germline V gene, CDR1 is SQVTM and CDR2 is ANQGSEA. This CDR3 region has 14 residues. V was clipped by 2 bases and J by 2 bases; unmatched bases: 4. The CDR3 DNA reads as TGCAGCGTTGAACCGACAGGGGAAAACTATGGCTACACCTTC. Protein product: CSVEPTGENYGYTF.

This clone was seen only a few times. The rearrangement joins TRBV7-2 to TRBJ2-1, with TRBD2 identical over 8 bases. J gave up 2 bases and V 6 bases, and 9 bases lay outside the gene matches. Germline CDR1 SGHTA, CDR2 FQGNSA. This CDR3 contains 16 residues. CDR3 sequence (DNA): TGTGCCAGCAGTATACGAGCGGGAGCTCCCTACAATGAGCAGTTCTTC. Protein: CASSIRAGAPYNEQFF.

The CDR3 reads CASSLGVGPGETEAFF. The CDR3 nucleotides are TGTGCCAGCAGCTTAGGAGTGGGGCCGGGGGAGACTGAAGCTTTCTTT. This chain joins TRBV7-9 and TRBJ1-1, with D maybe TRBD1 (5 bases). This CDR3 contains 16 residues. V lost 1 base, J lost 5 bases, and 17 bases lay in between. Germline V lookup: CDR1 SEHNR, CDR2 FQNEAQ (reference sequence).

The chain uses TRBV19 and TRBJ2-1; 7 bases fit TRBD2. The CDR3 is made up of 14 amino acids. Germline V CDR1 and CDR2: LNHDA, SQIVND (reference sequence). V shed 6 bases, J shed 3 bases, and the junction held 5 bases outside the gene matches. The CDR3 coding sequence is TGTGCCAGTAGGTGGGGGGGTAACTACAATGAGCAGTTCTTC. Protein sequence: CASRWGGNYNEQFF.

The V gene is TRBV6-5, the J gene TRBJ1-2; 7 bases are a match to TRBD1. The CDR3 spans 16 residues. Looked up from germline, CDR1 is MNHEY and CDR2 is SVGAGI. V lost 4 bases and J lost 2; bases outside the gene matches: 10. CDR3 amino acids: CASSSKTQTGNYGYTF. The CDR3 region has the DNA TGTGCCAGCAGTTCAAAAACCCAGACAGGGAACTATGGCTACACCTTC.

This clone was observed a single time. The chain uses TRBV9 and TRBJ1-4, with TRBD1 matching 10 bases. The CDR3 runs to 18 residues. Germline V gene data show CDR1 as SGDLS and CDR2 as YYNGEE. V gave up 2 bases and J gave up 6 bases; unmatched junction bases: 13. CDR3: CASSVDRDRGTRDEKLFF. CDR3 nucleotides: TGTGCCAGCAGCGTGGACCGGGACAGGGGTACTAGGGATGAAAAACTGTTTTTT.

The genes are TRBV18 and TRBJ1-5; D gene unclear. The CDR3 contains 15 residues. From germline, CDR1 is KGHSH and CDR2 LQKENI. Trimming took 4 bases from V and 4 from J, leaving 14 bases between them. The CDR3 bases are TGTGCCAGCTCACTGACAACCACGGCAAATCAGCCCCAGCATTTT. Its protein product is CASSLTTTANQPQHF.

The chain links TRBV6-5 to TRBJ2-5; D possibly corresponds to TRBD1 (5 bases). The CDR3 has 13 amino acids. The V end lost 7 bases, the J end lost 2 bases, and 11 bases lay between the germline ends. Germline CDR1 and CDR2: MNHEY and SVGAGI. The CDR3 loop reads CASKGPGQETQYF. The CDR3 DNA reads TGTGCCAGCAAGGGCCCAGGGCAAGAGACCCAGTACTTC.